The table lists the clone carrying this T cell receptor (beta chain) with a few counts. Its cognate antigen is unknown. This CDR3 spans 13 amino acids. Trimming removed 5 bases at V and 1 base at J, with 8 bases between. Germline-derived CDR1 and CDR2 are MDHEN and SYDVKM. Construction of the TCRbeta library involved unique molecular identifiers. TCRdb redid the calling of the PCR reads with MiXCR, one entry per CDR3 protein. The sample lists some 260,000 distinct CDR3 sequences, roughly a quarter occurring once. This entry belongs to a study of T-cell reconstitution after alpha-beta-depleted transplantation in children. Study-level findings and limits: By one year post-transplant, T-cell counts and diversity largely arose from T cells that were newly produced.

This receptor was obtained from a female patient aged 2-9 years who had a stem cell transplant for congenital amegakaryocytic thrombocytopenia, so the T cells may come from the graft donor. The source material was PBMCs, mostly from graft donor cells, sampled 360 days after TCRalphabeta/CD19-depleted stem cell transplant. The chain uses TRBV28 and TRBJ2-5; perhaps TRBD1 as D (5 bases). CDR3 amino acids: CASSPTAQETQYF. The CDR3 bases are TGTGCCAGCAGTCCGACAGCCCAAGAGACCCAGTACTTC. Together with reference TRBV28 and TRBJ2-5, the CDR3 gives the full variable domain: DVKVTQSSRYLVKRTGEKVFLECVQDMDHENMFWYRQDPGLGLRLIYFSYDVKMKEKGDIPEGYSVSREKKERFSLILESASTNQTSMYLCASSPTAQETQYFGPGTRLLVL.